A selection of T cell receptor beta chains follows, all from one sample in a study of blood T cell repertoires in COVID-19. The table came from immunoSEQ multiplex PCR; TCRdb's copy has only in-frame clones and leaves some out. This table holds some 140,000 clones, about 81% found once. The material sequenced was peripheral blood. These receptors were taken from a woman older than 75 with acute or convalescent COVID-19. Both conserved end residues are part of each CDR3. The D gene is left open where the match is weak. Not every row has a clone size; where given, it reads once, few, many or a size class.

J gene: TRBJ2-7
V gene: TRBV30
clone size: -
D gene: TRBD2
CDR3 protein: CAWSGILDGRARYEQYF
CDR3 DNA: TGTGCCTGGAGTGGAATCCTCGATGGGAGGGCCAGGTACGAGCAGTACTTC

J gene: TRBJ2-5
V gene: TRBV6-5
clone size: -
D gene: -
CDR3 protein: CASRADYRPQETQYF
CDR3 DNA: TGTGCCAGCAGGGCGGACTACCGCCCCCAAGAGACCCAGTACTTC

J gene: TRBJ2-1
V gene: TRBV5-1
clone size: -
D gene: TRBD1
CDR3 protein: CASSRGTGRDNEQFF
CDR3 DNA: TGCGCCAGCAGCCGAGGGACAGGGCGGGACAATGAGCAGTTCTTC

J gene: TRBJ1-1
V gene: TRBV19
clone size: -
D gene: -
CDR3 protein: CASSSRGRNTEAFF
CDR3 DNA: TGTGCCAGTAGTTCAAGGGGTAGGAACACTGAAGCTTTCTTT

J gene: TRBJ2-5
V gene: TRBV5-5
clone size: -
D gene: -
CDR3 protein: CASSFVAGMVQETQYF
CDR3 DNA: TGTGCCAGCAGCTTCGTTGCGGGGATGGTCCAAGAGACCCAGTACTTC

J gene: TRBJ2-2
V gene: TRBV7-9
clone size: -
D gene: -
CDR3 protein: CASSSSNNGELFF
CDR3 DNA: TGTGCCAGCAGCTCCTCTAATAACGGGGAGCTGTTTTTT

J gene: TRBJ2-1
V gene: TRBV5-1
clone size: -
D gene: -
CDR3 protein: CASSWTGSSDEQFF
CDR3 DNA: TGCGCCAGCAGCTGGACCGGGAGTAGCGATGAGCAGTTCTTC

J gene: TRBJ2-1
V gene: TRBV6-2/TRBV6-3
clone size: -
D gene: TRBD2
CDR3 protein: CASSHRWLAGSSYNEQFF
CDR3 DNA: TGTGCCAGCAGCCACCGGTGGCTAGCGGGGAGCTCCTACAATGAGCAGTTCTTC

J gene: TRBJ1-1
V gene: TRBV27
clone size: -
D gene: -
CDR3 protein: CASSQSSLGRKNTEAFF
CDR3 DNA: TGTGCCAGCAGCCAATCCTCCCTCGGGAGAAAGAACACTGAAGCTTTCTTT

J gene: TRBJ1-1
V gene: TRBV2
clone size: once
D gene: TRBD1
CDR3 protein: CASRDRDRGPMNTEAFF
CDR3 DNA: TGTGCCAGCAGAGACCGGGACAGGGGGCCGATGAACACTGAAGCTTTCTTT